Listed below are T cell receptor beta chains from one sample, sequenced in a study of response to subunit inactivated influenza vaccine. MiXCR, run by TCRdb on the RT-PCR reads, gives a single entry per CDR3 protein. The table has hundreds of thousands of distinct CDR3 sequences, roughly 13% seen once. The sample consisted of PBMCs from blood, taken less than 15 days before vaccination. Receptor source: a man in his fifties or sixties who received an inactivated influenza vaccine. The CDR3 runs from the conserved cysteine through the conserved F or W. A D gene is named only where the DNA matches it firmly. Size tells how often a clone was seen (once, few, many) or the class of an expanded clone, and some rows leave it out.

TRBJ2-5	TRBV7-8	TRBD1	-	TGTGCCAGCAGCTTGGGACAGGGGGCGGGGGAGACCCAGTACTTC	CASSLGQGAGETQYF
TRBJ2-5	TRBV11-1	-	many	TGTGCCAGCAGCTTGACAGCCGGAGAGACCCAGTACTTC	CASSLTAGETQYF
TRBJ2-3	TRBV20-1	-	-	TGCAGTGCTAGAGTTGGGACTGGGGCAGATACGCAGTATTTT	CSARVGTGADTQYF
TRBJ2-2	TRBV5-1	-	many	TGCGCCAGCAGCCGAGAGAACACCGGGGAGCTGTTTTTT	CASSRENTGELFF
TRBJ1-2	TRBV6-1	-	few	TGTGCCAGCAGTGAAGGGAGGCCAGGCGACTATGGCTACACCTTC	CASSEGRPGDYGYTF
TRBJ2-1	TRBV7-9	TRBD1	-	TGTGCCAGCAGCCACCGGGACAGGGAGGTGAATGAGCAGTTCTTC	CASSHRDREVNEQFF
TRBJ2-7	TRBV10-3	TRBD1	many	TGTGCCATCAGTGAGACCCCGGGACAGGGATCCTCTTCCTACGAGCAGTACTTC	CAISETPGQGSSSYEQYF
TRBJ2-3	TRBV15	TRBD2	few	TGTGCCACCAGCACGGGAGGAGACGATACGCAGTATTTT	CATSTGGDDTQYF
TRBJ2-3	TRBV5-1	-	few	TGCGCCAGCAGCCCCGGGATGAAGTGGGCGGCTAGCACAGATACGCAGTATTTT	CASSPGMKWAASTDTQYF
TRBJ2-1	TRBV29-1	TRBD1	-	TGCAGCGCCCCCGGGACAGGGACCTACAATGAGCAGTTCTTC	CSAPGTGTYNEQFF
TRBJ2-3	TRBV6-1	TRBD2	-	TGTGCCAGCAGTCCGCTCGATAGCGGGAGAGGAGATACGCAGTATTTT	CASSPLDSGRGDTQYF
TRBJ2-5	TRBV4-2	TRBD2	few	TGTGCCAGCAGCCAAGGGGTGGGGGGGCAAGAGACCCAGTACTTC	CASSQGVGGQETQYF
TRBJ2-5	TRBV6-2/TRBV6-3	TRBD2	few	TGTGCCAGCAGTTACGCGACTAGCGGGAGATTCGGAGAGACCCAGTACTTC	CASSYATSGRFGETQYF
TRBJ1-6	TRBV19	-	few	TGTGCCAGTAGTGGGGGAGTCGATTCACCCCTCCACTTT	CASSGGVDSPLHF
TRBJ2-2	TRBV7-9	-	few	TGTGCCAGCAGCTTCTACAGGGCGAACACCGGGGAGCTGTTTTTT	CASSFYRANTGELFF
TRBJ2-7	TRBV7-9	TRBD1	few	TGTGCCAGCAGCGAGGGGTTTGGACAGGAGTCCTACGAGCAGTACTTC	CASSEGFGQESYEQYF
TRBJ1-2	TRBV6-1	-	-	TGTGCCAGCAGTGAAGTTGGAAAAGGGGGCTACACCTTC	CASSEVGKGGYTF
TRBJ2-1	TRBV5-1	TRBD2	many	TGCGCCAGCAGCTCCAAAAGCGGGACGGGTTACAATGAGCAGTTCTTC	CASSSKSGTGYNEQFF
TRBJ2-7	TRBV7-2	-	-	TGTGCCAGCAGCTTATTTTTCTACGAGCAGTACTTC	CASSLFFYEQYF
TRBJ1-1	TRBV6-1	-	-	TGTGCCAGCAGGTGTGGACAGAACACTGAAGCTTTCTTT	CASRCGQNTEAFF
TRBJ1-1	TRBV29-1	-	many	TGCAGCGTTGGTAGGTCCAACACTGAAGCTTTCTTT	CSVGRSNTEAFF
TRBJ2-7	TRBV10-3	-	-	TGTGCCATCACCCCGGGAACCAACTACGAGCAGTACTTC	CAITPGTNYEQYF
TRBJ2-1	TRBV14	TRBD2	many	TGTGCCAGCAGCCAAGACCGGGCGGGAGTTAACAATGAGCAGTTCTTC	CASSQDRAGVNNEQFF
TRBJ2-3	TRBV9	-	-	TGTGCCAGCAGCGTAGAGGAAGCAGATACGCAGTATTTT	CASSVEEADTQYF
TRBJ2-1	TRBV7-6	TRBD1	few	TGTGCCAGCAGCTTAGCGTCCAGGACAGGATTCTTGGATGAGCAGTTCTTC	CASSLASRTGFLDEQFF
TRBJ2-3	TRBV20-1	TRBD2	few	TGCAGTGCTAGAGCGGGGGGGACGGGCACAGATACGCAGTATTTT	CSARAGGTGTDTQYF
TRBJ2-5	TRBV12-3/TRBV12-4	TRBD1	-	TGTGCCAGCAAACCGGGACAGGGAGTCCAAGAGACCCAGTACTTC	CASKPGQGVQETQYF
TRBJ2-3	TRBV5-8	TRBD2	-	TGTGCCAGCAGCCTCCTGGCCAGCGGGGGTGCAGATACGCAGTATTTT	CASSLLASGGADTQYF
TRBJ2-2	TRBV20-1	TRBD2	-	TGCTGTGCTAGAACCAGCGGGAGAGACACCGGGGAGCTGTTTTTT	CCARTSGRDTGELFF
TRBJ1-6	TRBV7-2	TRBD1	few	TGTGCCAGCTCCCGGACAGGGGATAATTCACCCCTCCACTTT	CASSRTGDNSPLHF
TRBJ2-7	TRBV12-2	-	once	TGTGCAAGTCGCTTAGCAGAGACAGGGGGAAACGAGCAGTACTTC	CASRLAETGGNEQYF
TRBJ2-5	TRBV11-2	TRBD2	-	TGTGCCAGCAGAGCTGGCCCATTGGGACTAGGGCAAGAGACCCAGTACTTC	CASRAGPLGLGQETQYF
TRBJ2-3	TRBV5-1	TRBD1	many	TGCGCCAGCAGCGTGGGGTGGGACAGACCCTGGGGAGATACGCAGTATTTT	CASSVGWDRPWGDTQYF
TRBJ1-3	TRBV18	-	many	TGTGCCAGCTCACCCAGGACGCTGCGCTCTGGAAACACCATATATTTT	CASSPRTLRSGNTIYF
TRBJ2-1	TRBV30	-	-	TGTGCCTTCCAAAGGGGAGATTACTACAATGAGCAGTTCTTC	CAFQRGDYYNEQFF
TRBJ2-5	TRBV5-1	TRBD2	few	TGCGCCAGCAATGGGCGGGGGGTCGGTCAAGAGACCCAGTACTTC	CASNGRGVGQETQYF
TRBJ2-7	TRBV28	-	-	TGTGCCAGCAGTTTCAAGGGAAATTCCTACGAGCAGTACTTC	CASSFKGNSYEQYF
TRBJ2-1	TRBV5-1	-	many	TGCGCCAGCAGCCCTGACAGGCCTACCTACAATGAGCAGTTCTTC	CASSPDRPTYNEQFF
TRBJ2-5	TRBV5-1	TRBD2	few	TGCGCCAGCAGCTTGGGTTCTAGCGGAGGGGAGACCCAGTACTTC	CASSLGSSGGETQYF
TRBJ2-1	TRBV20-1	TRBD1	-	TGCAGTGCCAAGGCCGGGACAGGGGTGAATGAGCAGTTCTTC	CSAKAGTGVNEQFF
TRBJ2-7	TRBV4-2	-	-	TGTGCCAGCAGCCCGCCGGGACGGATCTACGAGCAGTACTTC	CASSPPGRIYEQYF
TRBJ2-3	TRBV12-3/TRBV12-4	-	many	TGTGCCAGCAGTTTATTGGCAACAGATACGCAGTATTTT	CASSLLATDTQYF
TRBJ2-5	TRBV12-3/TRBV12-4	-	few	TGTGCCAGCAGTTTAAGAGGAGTTGAAAAGACCCAGTACTTC	CASSLRGVEKTQYF
TRBJ2-2	TRBV10-3	-	-	TGTGCCATCAGGGAGCCGGGCCTACTTTCGAACACCGGGGAGCTGTTTTTT	CAIREPGLLSNTGELFF
TRBJ2-3	TRBV29-1	TRBD2	-	TGCAGCGTCTCTACTCTTGTGGAGGTCCCTAGCGGGGGCGGGACAGATACGCAGTATTTT	CSVSTLVEVPSGGGTDTQYF
TRBJ2-1	TRBV7-9	-	-	TGTGCCAGCAGCTCGCCAGGGGGGAGGGATTACAATGAGCAGTTCTTC	CASSSPGGRDYNEQFF
TRBJ2-1	TRBV4-3	-	few	TGCGCCAGCAGCCAAGAGGCAGGGGCGGACAATGAGCAGTTCTTC	CASSQEAGADNEQFF
TRBJ2-7	TRBV5-1	TRBD1	few	TGCGCCAGCAGCCTCCAGGACAGGGTATACGAGCAGTACTTC	CASSLQDRVYEQYF
TRBJ2-2	TRBV28	TRBD2	-	TGTGCCAGCAGTCCAGGACTAGCGGGTGGAACCGGGGAGCTGTTTTTT	CASSPGLAGGTGELFF
TRBJ2-7	TRBV5-1	TRBD1	-	TGCGCCAGCAGCTTCGGGACAGGGTATGGTGAGCAGTACTTC	CASSFGTGYGEQYF